The T cell receptor beta chain under discussion was sequenced for a study of T-cell memory formation after mild COVID-19. Each CDR3 protein is one row after TCRdb ran MiXCR on the 5' RACE reads. The profile shows under 400,000 distinct CDR3 sequences, under 25% of them singletons. This clonotype occurred a few times. What it binds is not known. The CDR3 sequence is 14 residues long. The V gene end was trimmed by 1 base and the J gene end by 4 bases; junction bases not matched to a gene: 3. Germline CDR1 is SGHRS and CDR2 is YFSETQ. Broader study findings: Later expanders leaned CD4+, whereas clones that contracted between day 15 and 85 were balanced CD4/CD8.

The V call is TRBV5-1, the J call TRBJ1-1; 8 bases agree with TRBD1. The source material was PBMCs or a T cell subset sorted from them (not recorded which). The clonotype was recovered from an adult woman who had mild COVID-19 (a few samples of this study predate the infection). Cell type and time point are not known. The CDR3 DNA sequence: TGCGCCAGCAGCTTGAGACAGGGGATCACTGAAGCTTTCTTT. Translating it yields CASSLRQGITEAFF.